The 12 T cell receptor beta chains below all came from one sample that was sequenced in a study of blood T cell repertoires in COVID-19. Only in-frame clones appear in the TCRdb table, and some are missing; sequencing was by immunoSEQ multiplex PCR. The sample carries about 170,000 clones, over 75% recorded once. Sequencing was done on a sample of PBMCs or T cells enriched from blood (not recorded which). These TCRs come from a woman aged 18-29 years who had recovered from COVID-19.

This chain joins TRBV3-1 (or the pseudogene TRBV3-2) and TRBJ2-3; TRBD2 might be the D (5 bases). The CDR3 has 16 residues. Trimming removed 0 bases at V and 6 bases at J, with 16 bases between. Germline V lookup: CDR1 LGHDT, CDR2 YNNKEL (reference sequence). The CDR3 here is CASSQETGRVFDTQYF. The CDR3 region has the DNA TGTGCCAGCAGCCAAGAAACGGGAAGGGTTTTCGATACGCAGTATTTT.

The CDR3 sequence: CASRLFHGVYNEQFF. DNA for the CDR3: TGTGCAAGTCGCTTATTTCACGGGGTCTACAATGAGCAGTTCTTC. The rearrangement links TRBV12-2 to TRBJ2-1; TRBD2 reflects the table's D call only, with no check against the DNA. TRBV12-2 is labeled a pseudogene. CDR3 length equals 15 residues.

This rearrangement joins TRBV5-1 to TRBJ1-1, with TRBD1 matching over 9 bases. The CDR3 spans 15 residues. Germline V gives CDR1 SGHRS, CDR2 YFSETQ. The trim removed 5 bases at V and 5 bases at J, leaving 10 bases unmatched. The CDR3 spells CASRGQGLFRTEAFF. DNA for the CDR3: TGCGCCAGCAGGGGACAGGGTCTCTTTCGAACTGAAGCTTTCTTT.

The J gene is TRBJ2-1, the V gene TRBV5-4; 8 positions match TRBD2. This CDR3 has 15 amino acids. V shed 7 bases and J 7 bases; nucleotides not matched to a gene: 13. Germline assignment: CDR1 SGHNT and CDR2 YYREEE (reference sequence). This chain's CDR3 is CASSSGLAPSNEQFF. In DNA form, the CDR3 reads TGTGCCAGCTCCTCCGGACTAGCCCCTTCGAATGAGCAGTTCTTC.

The chain is built from TRBV9 and TRBJ2-5, with 7 bases that match TRBD1. The ends lost 2 bases at V and 4 bases at J; junction bases unmatched: 8. The CDR3 consists of 15 residues. CDR1 and CDR2 (germline): SGDLS, YYNGEE. The CDR3 DNA is TGTGCCAGCAGCGTCCGAGACAGGGCCGGAGAGACCCAGTACTTC. Its translation is CASSVRDRAGETQYF.

This clone has more than one count but fewer than ten. V gene TRBV11-2 combines with J gene TRBJ2-7; tentatively, D is TRBD2 (6 bases). V was trimmed by 3 bases and J by 2 bases, leaving 14 bases between them. Germline values: CDR1 SGHAT, CDR2 FQNNGV. This CDR3 has 15 amino acids. CDR3: CASSFRLVSAYEQYF. The CDR3 bases are TGTGCCAGCAGCTTTCGACTAGTTAGCGCCTACGAGCAGTACTTC.

This CDR3 reads CASSQEVTHSYEQYF. DNA of the CDR3: TGCGCCAGCAGCCAAGAAGTAACTCACTCCTACGAGCAGTACTTC. The chain employs TRBV4-3 and TRBJ2-7; D ambiguous. There are 15 residues in the CDR3. In germline, CDR1 is LGHNA, CDR2 YSLEER. The V end lost 0 bases, the J end lost 0 bases, and 9 bases lay between the germline ends.

The V call is TRBV19, the J call TRBJ1-5, with D uncertain. V dropped 3 bases and J dropped 12 bases, with 21 bases sitting between them. CDR3 length: 15 residues. Germline CDR1 and CDR2: LNHDA and SQIVND (reference sequence). The CDR3 here is CASSMAGERQSGQHF. CDR3 DNA sequence: TGTGCCAGTAGTATGGCGGGAGAACGGCAAAGCGGCCAGCATTTT.

The J gene is TRBJ2-1, the V gene TRBV30; 12 bases line up with TRBD2. V lost 5 bases, J lost 0 bases, and 14 bases stayed unmatched. CDR1 and CDR2 (germline): GTSNPN, SVGIG (reference sequence). The length of the CDR3 is 19 residues. CDR3: CAWGGFKRLAGASYNEQFF. DNA of the CDR3: TGTGCCTGGGGGGGGTTTAAACGACTAGCGGGAGCCTCCTACAATGAGCAGTTCTTC. The full variable domain, its missing parts supplied by reference TRBV30 and TRBJ2-1, is SQTIHQWPATLVQPVGSPLSLECTVEGTSNPNLYWYRQAAGRGLQLLFYSVGIGQISSEVPQNLSASRPQDRQFILSSKKLLLSDSGFYLCAWGGFKRLAGASYNEQFFGPGTRLTVL.

The chain employs TRBV5-4 and TRBJ2-3; a weak D match, TRBD2 (5 bases). The V gene's germline CDR1 is SGHNT and CDR2 YYREEE (reference sequence). Trimming cost V 4 bases and J 4 bases, with 10 bases left between them. CDR3 length: 13 residues. The CDR3 sequence: CASSLEGADTQYF. CDR3 nucleotides: TGTGCCAGCAGCCTCGAGGGCGCAGATACGCAGTATTTT.

There are a few counts of this clone. This chain uses TRBV2 with TRBJ2-7, with 10 nucleotides matching TRBD1. CDR1 and CDR2 (germline): SNHLY, FYNNEI. With 7 bases clipped from V and 6 bases from J, the junction kept 12 bases outside the gene matches. CDR3 length equals 15 residues. The CDR3: CASTPGGDRGGEQYF. Here the CDR3 DNA reads TGTGCCAGCACCCCTGGGGGGGACAGGGGCGGCGAGCAGTACTTC.

The genes are TRBV11-2 and TRBJ2-7; the D gene is possibly TRBD2 (6 bases). CDR1 SGHAT and CDR2 FQNNGV come from the germline V gene. Trimming stripped 4 bases from V and 1 base from J, with 11 bases between. The CDR3 totals 14 residues. CDR3 DNA: TGTGCCAGCAGCTCAGGGACTTTTTCCTACGAGCAGTACTTC. This encodes CASSSGTFSYEQYF.